Following are 13 T cell receptor beta chains from one sample sequenced in a study of CD8 T cells in ankylosing spondylitis. Whole-study results and caveats: About 8 highly homologous variants made up a TCR beta motif, and this motif appeared characteristic of ankylosing spondylitis blood.

These TCRs' antigens remain unknown. TCRdb re-called the 5' RACE reads with MiXCR, one entry per CDR3 protein. The table includes approximately 440,000 distinct CDR3 sequences, 17% detected once. Material for sequencing was blood, either unsorted or a sorted T cell fraction (not recorded which). The receptor source for this set is a male donor with ankylosing spondylitis.

The chain employs TRBV6-1 and TRBJ1-1; TRBD1 agrees at 9 bases. V dropped 8 bases and J dropped 3; count of bases not matched to a gene: 10. The length of the CDR3 is 15 residues. Germline assignment: CDR1 MNHNS and CDR2 SASEGT. The DNA of the CDR3 is TGTGCCAGCTGGGGACAGGGATCGGGCGACACTGAAGCTTTCTTT. Protein sequence: CASWGQGSGDTEAFF.

This clonotype was detected only a few times. The chain carries TRBV18 and TRBJ1-5; 7 bases align to TRBD1. Germline CDR1 and CDR2: KGHSH and LQKENI. There are 14 residues in the CDR3. J lost 5 bases, V lost 3 bases, and 4 bases had no gene match. The CDR3 DNA reads TGTGCCAGCTCACCGGGCAGGGGGGATCAGCCCCAGCATTTT. Translation gives CASSPGRGDQPQHF.

This clonotype occurred a few times. The rearrangement links TRBV6-1 to TRBJ2-2; TRBD1 matches at 8 bases. The germline V gene encodes CDR1 MNHNS and CDR2 SASEGT. The CDR3 runs to 16 residues. The V and J ends lost 7 bases and 1 base, in that order; junction bases with no gene match: 8. The CDR3 reads CASTDRGLGNTGELFF. In DNA form, the CDR3 reads TGTGCCAGCACCGACAGGGGCTTAGGGAACACCGGGGAGCTGTTTTTT.

This chain joins TRBV7-3 and TRBJ2-1, with TRBD1 matching over 11 bases. Trimming cost V 5 bases and J 9 bases; bases outside gene matches: 6. CDR1 and CDR2 (germline): SGHTA, FQGTGA. The CDR3 contains 14 residues. CDR3 region: CASSGTGGRGEQFF. The CDR3 nucleotides are TGTGCCAGCAGCGGGACAGGGGGGAGAGGTGAGCAGTTCTTC.

This clonotype came up many times. CDR3: CASSLGDRTNNEQFF. The CDR3 DNA reads as TGCGCCAGCAGCTTGGGGGACAGGACAAACAATGAGCAGTTCTTC. The chain has TRBV5-1 and TRBJ2-1; 8 bases are a match to TRBD1. V dropped 0 bases and J dropped 5; count of bases not matched to a gene: 4. Germline V gene lookup returns CDR1 SGHRS and CDR2 YFSETQ. This CDR3 region has 15 residues.

In its sample, this clonotype was seen a few times. This chain links TRBV20-1 with TRBJ1-1; D perhaps matches TRBD1 (6 bases). Trimming shortened V by 6 bases and J by 4 bases, and 15 bases separated the two germline ends. The CDR3 runs to 13 residues. The germline V gene encodes CDR1 DFQATT and CDR2 SNEGSKA (reference sequence). The chain's CDR3 is CSAPGGPGTEAFF. The CDR3 bases are TGCAGTGCCCCCGGGGGGCCGGGCACTGAAGCTTTCTTT.

This clonotype has only a few counts. The J gene is TRBJ1-2, the V gene TRBV2; TRBD1 is a possible D gene (5 bases). V lost 2 bases to trimming and J lost 4 bases, with 14 bases between them. CDR3 size: 15 residues. The germline V gene encodes CDR1 SNHLY and CDR2 FYNNEI. The CDR3: CASSESGAPGYGYTF. CDR3 DNA sequence: TGTGCCAGCAGTGAATCTGGGGCCCCAGGCTATGGCTACACCTTC.

This clonotype was detected only a few times. The V and J genes are TRBV20-1 and TRBJ1-1, with D unresolved. The CDR3 contains 14 residues. V lost 1 base and J 1 base, leaving 10 bases between the germline ends. CDR1 and CDR2 from the germline V gene are DFQATT and SNEGSKA (reference sequence). CDR3 in DNA: TGCAGTGCTAGAGGGTGGCAACCGAACACTGAAGCTTTCTTT. Protein sequence: CSARGWQPNTEAFF.

In this sample, this clonotype turned up a few times. The CDR3 here is CSVQLATHEQYF. The CDR3 DNA follows: TGCAGCGTTCAACTAGCGACCCACGAGCAGTACTTC. This chain links TRBV29-1 with TRBJ2-7, with TRBD2 matching 7 bases. The ends lost 5 bases at V and 5 bases at J; junction bases unmatched: 6. This CDR3 has 12 amino acids. Germline lookup yields CDR1 SQVTM and CDR2 ANQGSEA.

Here the CDR3 DNA reads TGTGCCAGCAGCCCAAACGCAGGGACAGTGAACACTGAAGCTTTCTTT. As protein: CASSPNAGTVNTEAFF. The V and J genes are TRBV7-8 and TRBJ1-1; the match to TRBD1 covers 7 bases. This CDR3 comprises 16 residues. Germline-derived CDR1 and CDR2 are SGHVS and FQNEAQ. V lost 5 bases and J lost 0; bases outside the gene matches: 9.

This clonotype was seen more than once but under ten times. The V gene is TRBV7-9, the J gene TRBJ1-4, with D unresolved. Per germline, CDR1 SEHNR and CDR2 FQNEAQ (reference sequence). The CDR3 sequence is 14 residues long. Trimming cost V 0 bases and J 1 base, with 3 bases left between them. CDR3 sequence: CASSLARTNEKLFF. The CDR3 DNA sequence: TGTGCCAGCAGCTTAGCCAGAACTAATGAAAAACTGTTTTTT.

This clonotype appeared a few times. The V and J genes are TRBV20-1 and TRBJ1-6; 7 positions match TRBD1. CDR3 size: 17 residues. The V gene's germline CDR1 is DFQATT and CDR2 SNEGSKA (reference sequence). V lost 0 bases to trimming and J lost 4 bases; unmatched junction nucleotides: 9. CDR3 amino acids: CSARDRYRGGYNSPLHF. The CDR3 coding sequence is TGCAGTGCTAGAGATCGATACAGGGGAGGATATAATTCACCCCTCCACTTT.

The rearrangement uses TRBV27 and TRBJ2-5; D gene uncertain. The CDR3 spans 13 residues. Trimming removed 0 bases at V and 2 bases at J, with 4 bases between. Germline assignment: CDR1 MNHEY and CDR2 SMNVEV (reference sequence). This CDR3 is CASSLSWQETQYF. CDR3 nucleotide sequence: TGTGCCAGCAGTTTATCGTGGCAAGAGACCCAGTACTTC.